This TCR beta chain came from a study of beta chain features in type 1 diabetes. Per germline, CDR1 SGHRS and CDR2 YFSETQ. CDR3 size: 14 residues. V was shortened by 4 bases and J by 0 bases, with 11 bases between the two germline ends. Remarks on this clone: Its antigen is undetermined.

Study-level findings and limits: Insertions at VDJ junctions were less frequent in type 1 diabetes patients. These patients also deleted more nucleotides at the same junctions. All four CD4+ subsets of Type 1 diabetes patients contained TCRB CDR3s that were moderately but significantly shorter. PCR may have favored shorter templates equally in patients and controls.

Since all of the isolated RNA was reverse transcribed, expressed TCRB transcripts were what got sequenced. Roughly 3.5 million reads per sample were averaged for naive, central memory and regulatory samples. Profiling relied on immunoSEQ multiplex PCR, and the TCRdb table lists in-frame clones only, not all of them. The data show approximately 360,000 clones, around 12% seen once. V and J are TRBV5-1 and TRBJ2-7, with a weak D call TRBD2 (5 bases). The TCR originated in a young woman with type 1 diabetes. The sample consisted of naive CD4+ T cells from blood. This CDR3 is CASSPVGSSYEQYF. Here the CDR3 DNA reads TGCGCCAGCAGCCCGGTGGGGAGCTCCTACGAGCAGTACTTC.